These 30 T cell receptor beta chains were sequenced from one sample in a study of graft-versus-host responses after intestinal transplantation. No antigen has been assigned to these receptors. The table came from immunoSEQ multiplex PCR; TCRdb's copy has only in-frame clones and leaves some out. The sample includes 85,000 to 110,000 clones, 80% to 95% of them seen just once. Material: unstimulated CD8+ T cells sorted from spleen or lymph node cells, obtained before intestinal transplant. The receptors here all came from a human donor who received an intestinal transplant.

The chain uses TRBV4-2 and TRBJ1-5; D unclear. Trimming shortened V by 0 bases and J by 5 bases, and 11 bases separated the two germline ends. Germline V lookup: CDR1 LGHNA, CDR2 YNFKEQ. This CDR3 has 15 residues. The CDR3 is CASSQDLGSHQPQHF. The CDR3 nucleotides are TGTGCCAGCAGCCAAGATCTGGGGTCCCATCAGCCCCAGCATTTT.

CDR3 DNA: TGTGCCAGCAGCTTGATGTCGGACAATGAGCAGTTCTTC. Amino acid sequence: CASSLMSDNEQFF. V is TRBV5-4 and J is TRBJ2-1; D not certain. This CDR3 has 13 residues. V was clipped by 1 base and J by 5 bases, with 7 bases between them. Per germline, CDR1 SGHNT and CDR2 YYREEE (reference sequence).

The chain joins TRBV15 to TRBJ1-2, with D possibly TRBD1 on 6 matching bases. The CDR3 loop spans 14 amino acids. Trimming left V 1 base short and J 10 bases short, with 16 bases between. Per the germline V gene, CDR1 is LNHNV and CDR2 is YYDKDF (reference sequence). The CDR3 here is CATSRGGTSPSYTF. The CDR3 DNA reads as TGTGCCACCAGCAGAGGCGGGACATCCCCATCCTACACCTTC.

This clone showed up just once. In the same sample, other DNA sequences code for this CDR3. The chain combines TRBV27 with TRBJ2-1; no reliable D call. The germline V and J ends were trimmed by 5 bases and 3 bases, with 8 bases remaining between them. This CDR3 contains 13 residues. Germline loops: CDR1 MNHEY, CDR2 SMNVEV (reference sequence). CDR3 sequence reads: CASSPYSYNEQFF. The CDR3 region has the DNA TGTGCCAGCAGTCCTTACAGCTACAATGAGCAGTTCTTC.

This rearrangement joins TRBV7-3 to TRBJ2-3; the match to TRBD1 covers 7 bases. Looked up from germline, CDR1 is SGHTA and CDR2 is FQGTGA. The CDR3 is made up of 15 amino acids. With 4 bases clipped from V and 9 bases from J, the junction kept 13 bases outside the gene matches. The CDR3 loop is CASSSGQIIEGTQYF. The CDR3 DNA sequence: TGTGCCAGCAGCTCGGGACAGATTATAGAGGGGACGCAGTATTTT. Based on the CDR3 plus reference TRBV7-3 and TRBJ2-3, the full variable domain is GAGVSQTPSNKVTEKGKYVELRCDPISGHTALYWYRQSLGQGPEFLIYFQGTGAADDSGLPNDRFFAVRPEGSVSTLKIQRTERGDSAVYLCASSSGQIIEGTQYFGPGTRLTVL.

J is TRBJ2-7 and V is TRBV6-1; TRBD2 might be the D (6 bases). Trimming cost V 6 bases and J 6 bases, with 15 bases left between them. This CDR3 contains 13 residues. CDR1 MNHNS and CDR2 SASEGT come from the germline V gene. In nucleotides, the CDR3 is TGTGCCAGCAGCCGAACGGGGGTTGGCGAGCAGTACTTC. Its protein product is CASSRTGVGEQYF.

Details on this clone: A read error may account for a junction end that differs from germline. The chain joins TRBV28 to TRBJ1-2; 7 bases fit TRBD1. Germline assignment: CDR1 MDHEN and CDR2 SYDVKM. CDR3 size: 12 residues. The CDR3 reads CASSLPDREEIF. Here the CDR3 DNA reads TGTGCCAGCAGTTTACCCGACAGGGAGGAGATCTTC.

CDR3 loop: CASSPAGWATGEQFF. The CDR3 nucleotides read TGTGCCAGCAGCCCAGCGGGTTGGGCTACAGGTGAGCAGTTCTTC. The chain recombines TRBV6-6 with TRBJ2-1; D possibly corresponds to TRBD2 (6 bases). Trimming shortened V by 6 bases and J by 9 bases, and 21 bases separated the two germline ends. CDR1 is MNHNY, CDR2 SVGAGI, per germline (reference sequence). CDR3 length: 15 residues.

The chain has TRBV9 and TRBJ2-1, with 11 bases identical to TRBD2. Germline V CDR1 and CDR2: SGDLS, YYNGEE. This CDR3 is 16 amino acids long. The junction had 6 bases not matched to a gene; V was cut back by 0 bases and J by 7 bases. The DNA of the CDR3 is TGTGCCAGCAGCGTAGATAGCGGGGGGGCGAGGAATGAGCAGTTCTTC. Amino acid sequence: CASSVDSGGARNEQFF.

The CDR3 protein is CASSLHGFRTGELFF. CDR3 nucleotide sequence: TGTGCCAGCAGCTTACATGGATTCCGGACCGGGGAGCTGTTTTTT. The chain joins TRBV7-6 to TRBJ2-2; D is undetermined. This CDR3 is 15 amino acids long. Germline loops: CDR1 SGHVS, CDR2 FNYEAQ. Trimming cost V 2 bases and J 5 bases, with 12 bases left between them. Using reference TRBV7-6 and TRBJ2-2 for the parts outside the CDR3, the full variable domain is GAGVSQSPRYKVTKRGQDVALRCDPISGHVSLYWYRQALGQGPEFLTYFNYEAQQDKSGLPNDRFSAERPEGSISTLTIQRTEQRDSAMYRCASSLHGFRTGELFFGEGSRLTVL.

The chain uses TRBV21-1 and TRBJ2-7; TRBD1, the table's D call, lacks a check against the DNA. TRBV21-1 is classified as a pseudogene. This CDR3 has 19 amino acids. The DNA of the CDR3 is TGTGCCAGCAGCAAAGCCGGGACAAAAATCGCTCTGGCCTCCTACGAGCAGTACTTC. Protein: CASSKAGTKIALASYEQYF.

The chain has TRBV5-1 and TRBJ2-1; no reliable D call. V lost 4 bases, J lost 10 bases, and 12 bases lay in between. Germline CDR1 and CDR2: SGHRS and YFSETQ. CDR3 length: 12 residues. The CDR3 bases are TGCGCCAGCAGCACCGACAAGACCGAGCAGTTCTTC. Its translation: CASSTDKTEQFF.

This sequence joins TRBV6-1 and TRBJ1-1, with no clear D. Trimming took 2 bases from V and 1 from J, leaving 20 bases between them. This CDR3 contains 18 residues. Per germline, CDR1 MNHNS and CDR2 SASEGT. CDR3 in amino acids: CASSEKLYRSKWNTEAFF. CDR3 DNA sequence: TGTGCCAGCAGTGAAAAGTTGTACAGATCCAAATGGAACACTGAAGCTTTCTTT.

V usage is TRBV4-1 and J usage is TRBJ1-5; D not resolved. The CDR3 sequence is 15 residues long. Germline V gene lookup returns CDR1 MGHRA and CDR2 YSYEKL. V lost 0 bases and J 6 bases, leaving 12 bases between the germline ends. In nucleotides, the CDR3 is TGCGCCAGCAGCCAAGATTTGGGATCGGGTCAGCCCCAGCATTTT. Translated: CASSQDLGSGQPQHF.

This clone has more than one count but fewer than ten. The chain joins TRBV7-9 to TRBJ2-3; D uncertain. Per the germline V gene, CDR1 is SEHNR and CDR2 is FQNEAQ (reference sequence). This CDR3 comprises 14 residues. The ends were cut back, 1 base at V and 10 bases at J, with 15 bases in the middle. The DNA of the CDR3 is TGTGCCAGCAGCTTAGACGAGCTCTACTTTCCGCAGTATTTT. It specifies CASSLDELYFPQYF.

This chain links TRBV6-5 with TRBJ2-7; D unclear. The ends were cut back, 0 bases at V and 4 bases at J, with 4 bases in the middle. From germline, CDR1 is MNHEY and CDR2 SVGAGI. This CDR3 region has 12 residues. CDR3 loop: CASSYSKYEQYF. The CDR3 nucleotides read TGTGCCAGCAGTTACTCGAAGTACGAGCAGTACTTC.

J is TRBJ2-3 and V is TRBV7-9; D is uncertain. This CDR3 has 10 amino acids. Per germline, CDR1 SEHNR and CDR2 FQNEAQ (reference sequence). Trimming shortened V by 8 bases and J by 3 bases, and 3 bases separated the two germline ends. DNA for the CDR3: TGTGCCAGCTCGACAGATACGCAGTATTTT. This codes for CASSTDTQYF.

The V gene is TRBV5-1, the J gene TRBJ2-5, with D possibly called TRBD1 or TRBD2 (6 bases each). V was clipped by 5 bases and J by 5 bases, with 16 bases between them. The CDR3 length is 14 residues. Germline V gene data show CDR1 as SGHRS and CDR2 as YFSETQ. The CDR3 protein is CASRLIGGQETQYF. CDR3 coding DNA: TGCGCCAGCAGGCTAATAGGGGGGCAGGAGACCCAGTACTTC.

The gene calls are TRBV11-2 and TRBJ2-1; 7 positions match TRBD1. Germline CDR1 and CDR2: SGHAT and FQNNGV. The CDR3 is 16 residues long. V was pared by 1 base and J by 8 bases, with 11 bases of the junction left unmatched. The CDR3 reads CASSLAPDRSRDEQFF. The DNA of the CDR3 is TGTGCCAGCAGCTTAGCGCCGGACAGGTCTAGGGATGAGCAGTTCTTC.

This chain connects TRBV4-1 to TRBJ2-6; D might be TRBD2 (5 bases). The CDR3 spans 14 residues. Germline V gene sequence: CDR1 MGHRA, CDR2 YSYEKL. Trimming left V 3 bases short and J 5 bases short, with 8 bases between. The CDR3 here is CASSHGEWANVLTF. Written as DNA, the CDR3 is TGCGCCAGCAGCCACGGGGAGTGGGCCAACGTCCTGACTTTC.

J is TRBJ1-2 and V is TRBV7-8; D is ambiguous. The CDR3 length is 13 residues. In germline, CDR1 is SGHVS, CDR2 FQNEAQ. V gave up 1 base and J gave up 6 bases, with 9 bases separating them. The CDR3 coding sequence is TGTGCCAGCAGCTTAGTACAGTATCATGGCTACACCTTC. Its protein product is CASSLVQYHGYTF.

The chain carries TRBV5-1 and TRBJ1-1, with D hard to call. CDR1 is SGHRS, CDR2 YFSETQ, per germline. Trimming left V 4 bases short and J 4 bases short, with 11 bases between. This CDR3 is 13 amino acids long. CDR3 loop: CASSTEGGTEAFF. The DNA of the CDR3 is TGCGCCAGCAGCACGGAGGGAGGCACTGAAGCTTTCTTT.

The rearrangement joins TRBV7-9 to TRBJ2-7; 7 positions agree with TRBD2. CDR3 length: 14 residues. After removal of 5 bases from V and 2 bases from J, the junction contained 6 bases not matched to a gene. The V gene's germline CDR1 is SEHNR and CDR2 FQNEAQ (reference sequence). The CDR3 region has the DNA TGTGCCAGCAGCCCGAGCGGGGCGGCCTACGAGCAGTACTTC. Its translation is CASSPSGAAYEQYF.

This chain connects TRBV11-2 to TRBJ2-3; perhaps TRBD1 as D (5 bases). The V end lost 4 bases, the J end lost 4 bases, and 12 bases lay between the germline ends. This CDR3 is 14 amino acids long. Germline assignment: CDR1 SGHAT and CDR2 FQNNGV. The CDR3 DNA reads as TGTGCCAGCAGCTACAATACACAGGCAGATACGCAGTATTTT. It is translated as CASSYNTQADTQYF. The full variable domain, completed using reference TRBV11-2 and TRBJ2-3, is EAGVAQSPRYKIIEKRQSVAFWCNPISGHATLYWYQQILGQGPKLLIQFQNNGVVDDSQLPKDRFSAERLKGVDSTLKIQPAKLEDSAVYLCASSYNTQADTQYFGPGTRLTVL.

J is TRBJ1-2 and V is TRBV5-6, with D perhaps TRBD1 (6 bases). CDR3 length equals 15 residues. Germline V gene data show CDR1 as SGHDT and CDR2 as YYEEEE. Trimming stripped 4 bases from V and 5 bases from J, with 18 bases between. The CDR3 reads CASSLTAGARYGYTF. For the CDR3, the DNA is TGTGCCAGCAGCCTCACCGCGGGGGCGCGATATGGCTACACCTTC.

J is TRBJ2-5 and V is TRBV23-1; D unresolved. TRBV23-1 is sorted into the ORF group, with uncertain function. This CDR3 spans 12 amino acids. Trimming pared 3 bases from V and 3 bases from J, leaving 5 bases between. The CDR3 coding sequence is TGCGCCAGCAGTCAGAGGAAAGAGACCCAGTACTTC. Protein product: CASSQRKETQYF.

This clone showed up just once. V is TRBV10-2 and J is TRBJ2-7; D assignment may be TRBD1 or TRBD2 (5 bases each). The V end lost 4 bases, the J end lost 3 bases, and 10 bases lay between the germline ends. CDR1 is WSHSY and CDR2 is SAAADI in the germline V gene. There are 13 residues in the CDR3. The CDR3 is CASSVGRGYEQYF. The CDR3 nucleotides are TGCGCCAGCAGTGTGGGACGAGGCTACGAGCAGTACTTC.

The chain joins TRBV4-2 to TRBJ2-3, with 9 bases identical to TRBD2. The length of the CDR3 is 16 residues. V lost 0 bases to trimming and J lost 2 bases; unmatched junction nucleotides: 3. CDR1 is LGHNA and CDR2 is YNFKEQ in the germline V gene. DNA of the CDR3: TGTGCCAGCAGCCAAGATGGCGGGGGGGCCACAGATACGCAGTATTTT. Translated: CASSQDGGGATDTQYF.

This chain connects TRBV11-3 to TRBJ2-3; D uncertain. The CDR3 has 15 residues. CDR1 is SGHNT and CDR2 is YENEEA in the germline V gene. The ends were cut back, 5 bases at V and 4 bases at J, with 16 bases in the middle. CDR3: CASSPGHERSDTQYF. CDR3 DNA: TGTGCCAGCAGCCCCGGGCATGAGAGGTCAGATACGCAGTATTTT. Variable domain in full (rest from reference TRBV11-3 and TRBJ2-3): EAGVVQSPRYKIIEKKQPVAFWCNPISGHNTLYWYLQNLGQGPELLIRYENEEAVDDSQLPKDRFSAERLKGVDSTLKIQPAELGDSAVYLCASSPGHERSDTQYFGPGTRLTVL.

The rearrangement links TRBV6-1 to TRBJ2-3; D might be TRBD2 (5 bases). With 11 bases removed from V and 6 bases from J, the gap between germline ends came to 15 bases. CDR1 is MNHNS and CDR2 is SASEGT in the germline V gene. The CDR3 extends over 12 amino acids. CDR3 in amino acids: CAVTPWEDTQYF. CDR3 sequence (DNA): TGTGCCGTAACTCCATGGGAGGATACGCAGTATTTT.